The 12 T cell receptor beta chains below come from one sample, sequenced in a study of control samples from healthy donors and cancer patients (dated by TCRdb to 2020 to 2022). The library was produced with the immunoSEQ multiplex PCR assay. TCRdb limited this immuneACCESS table to in-frame rearrangements with V and J called. A share of clones is missing; checked studies link under half to unresolved V genes, and the rest is unexplained. The sample table lists approximately 41,000 clones, 90% to 95% of them with a count of one. Clones ranked in the top ten supply under 30% of the sample. The sample was blood. Receptors originate from a man aged 60 to 69 in good health.

This chain links TRBV11-2 with TRBJ1-6; no clear D. In germline, CDR1 is SGHAT, CDR2 FQNNGV. The CDR3 runs 15 residues. V shed 3 bases and J shed 6 bases, with 12 bases lying between them. This CDR3 is CASSFLRSLNSPLHF. For the CDR3, the DNA is TGTGCCAGCAGCTTCCTTCGGAGCCTTAATTCACCCCTCCACTTT.

The chain uses TRBV7-2 and TRBJ2-7; D may correspond to TRBD1 or TRBD2 (5 bases each). The CDR3 loop spans 14 amino acids. Trimming took 5 bases from V and 2 from J, leaving 13 bases between them. CDR1 is SGHTA and CDR2 is FQGNSA in the germline V gene. CDR3 nucleotide sequence: TGTGCCAGCAGCAGGCCGGGACGACCCTACGAGCAGTACTTC. This codes for CASSRPGRPYEQYF.

The chain carries TRBV5-5 and TRBJ2-7; the D gene could be TRBD1 or TRBD2 (6 bases each). V was clipped by 2 bases and J by 7 bases, with 19 bases between them. Germline CDR1 is SGHKS and CDR2 is YYEKEE (reference sequence). There are 15 residues in the CDR3. The CDR3 loop is CASSFRQDRRGEQYF. The CDR3 DNA reads TGTGCCAGCAGCTTCCGACAGGACCGGAGGGGGGAGCAGTACTTC.

The V gene is TRBV5-1, the J gene TRBJ1-4, with 7 bases aligning to TRBD1. There are 15 residues in the CDR3. Trimming at V came to 4 bases and at J to 5 bases, leaving 8 bases not matched to a gene. Germline V gene sequence: CDR1 SGHRS, CDR2 YFSETQ. The CDR3 region is CASSRSGTENEKLFF. The CDR3 nucleotides are TGCGCCAGCAGCCGATCCGGGACAGAGAATGAAAAACTGTTTTTT.

The rearrangement joins TRBV7-9 to TRBJ1-6; unclear D gene. Germline CDR1 and CDR2: SEHNR and FQNEAQ (reference sequence). The CDR3 runs to 13 residues. V was cut by 1 base and J by 9 bases, with 7 bases left in between. The CDR3 loop reads CASSLGAASPLHF. The CDR3 DNA reads TGTGCCAGCAGCTTAGGGGCAGCTTCACCCCTCCACTTT.

The chain carries TRBV5-1 and TRBJ2-1, with D possibly TRBD2 on 8 matching bases. V was cut by 0 bases and J by 5 bases, with 21 bases left in between. From germline, CDR1 is SGHRS and CDR2 YFSETQ. The CDR3 is made up of 18 amino acids. CDR3 sequence: CASSLGDSSGTRNNEQFF. For the CDR3, the DNA is TGCGCCAGCAGCTTGGGGGACAGTTCCGGGACTAGAAACAATGAGCAGTTCTTC.

This clone was recorded only once. The chain recombines TRBV7-2 with TRBJ1-6; D not certain. CDR1 SGHTA and CDR2 FQGNSA come from the germline V gene. Trimming cost V 0 bases and J 6 bases, with 9 bases left between them. The CDR3 contains 15 residues. CDR3 region: CASSLAAVSNSPLHF. CDR3 DNA sequence: TGTGCCAGCAGCTTAGCGGCAGTATCTAATTCACCCCTCCACTTT.

This chain links TRBV6-5 with TRBJ1-2, with D possibly being TRBD1 (5 bases). The CDR3 totals 14 residues. Trimming took 6 bases from V and 8 from J, leaving 19 bases between them. Germline CDR1 is MNHEY and CDR2 is SVGAGI. CDR3 DNA sequence: TGTGCCAGCAGCGGAAGGGAGGGGCAAAGGGGCTACACCTTC. Translating it yields CASSGREGQRGYTF.

This chain joins TRBV7-9 and TRBJ2-2, with 10 positions matching TRBD2. Germline CDR1 reads SEHNR; CDR2 reads FQNEAQ (reference sequence). The V and J ends lost 1 base and 9 bases, in that order; junction bases with no gene match: 11. This CDR3 contains 17 residues. The CDR3 loop reads CASSLGPLAGEDRELFF. The CDR3 DNA is TGTGCCAGCAGCTTAGGACCCCTAGCGGGAGAAGACCGGGAGCTGTTTTTT.

The chain combines TRBV9 with TRBJ1-5; D is possibly TRBD1 (6 bases). Trimming removed 0 bases from V and 7 bases from J, with 14 bases in between. The germline CDR1 and CDR2 sequences are SGDLS and YYNGEE. The CDR3 is 15 amino acids. The DNA of the CDR3 is TGTGCCAGCAGCGTAGGAGGGGGAGCGGGGCAGCCCCAGCATTTT. Translation: CASSVGGGAGQPQHF.

The chain joins TRBV5-4 to TRBJ1-4; 8 nucleotides match TRBD1. CDR1 and CDR2 (germline): SGHNT, YYREEE (reference sequence). Germline trimming cut 4 bases from V and 8 bases from J; bases unmatched to any gene: 4. The CDR3 is 13 residues long. The DNA for the CDR3 is TGTGCCAGCAGCCCGACAGGGGAGGAAAAACTGTTTTTT. Its translation: CASSPTGEEKLFF.

V usage is TRBV15 and J usage is TRBJ1-5; 7 nucleotides match TRBD1. Germline V gives CDR1 LNHNV, CDR2 YYDKDF (reference sequence). The CDR3 totals 14 residues. V dropped 8 bases and J dropped 2; count of bases not matched to a gene: 6. The CDR3 reads CATATGLRNQPQHF. The CDR3 DNA reads as TGTGCCACCGCGACAGGGCTGCGCAATCAGCCCCAGCATTTT.